This T cell receptor beta chain was sequenced in a study of blood T cell repertoires in COVID-19. Study as a whole: Spain, Italy and the United States supplied samples that represented acute and convalescent COVID-19.

CDR3 length: 13 residues. J gave up 9 bases and V 0 bases, and 2 bases lay outside the gene matches. CDR1 and CDR2 (germline): MNHNS, SASEGT. Sequenced by immunoSEQ multiplex PCR; TCRdb stores in-frame clones only, minus some. The table has 75,000 to 90,000 clones, around nine tenths seen once. The sequenced material came from peripheral blood. V gene TRBV6-1 combines with J gene TRBJ2-1; 7 nucleotides match TRBD2. The TCR was taken from a middle-aged man with active or convalescent COVID-19. The CDR3, as DNA: TGTGCCAGCAGTGAAGCGCCGGGGGGTGAGCAGTTCTTC. Its translation is CASSEAPGGEQFF.